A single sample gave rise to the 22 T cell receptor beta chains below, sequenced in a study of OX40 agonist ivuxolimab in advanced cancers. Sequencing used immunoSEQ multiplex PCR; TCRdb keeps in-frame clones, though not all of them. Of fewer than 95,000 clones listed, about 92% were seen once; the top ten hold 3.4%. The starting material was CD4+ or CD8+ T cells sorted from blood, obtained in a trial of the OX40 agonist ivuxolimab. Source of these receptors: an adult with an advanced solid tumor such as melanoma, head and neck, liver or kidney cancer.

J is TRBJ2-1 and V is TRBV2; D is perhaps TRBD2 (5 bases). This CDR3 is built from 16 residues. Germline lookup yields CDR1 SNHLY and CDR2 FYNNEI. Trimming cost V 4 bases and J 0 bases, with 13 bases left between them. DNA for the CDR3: TGTGCCAGCAGTGGGTTGGCGGGTAGCTCCTACAATGAGCAGTTCTTC. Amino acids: CASSGLAGSSYNEQFF.

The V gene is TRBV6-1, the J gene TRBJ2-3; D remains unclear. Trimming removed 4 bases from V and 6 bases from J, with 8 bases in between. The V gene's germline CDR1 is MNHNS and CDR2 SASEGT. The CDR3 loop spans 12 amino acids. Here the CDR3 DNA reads TGTGCCAGCAGTGTGAGGTTTGATACGCAGTATTTT. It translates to CASSVRFDTQYF.

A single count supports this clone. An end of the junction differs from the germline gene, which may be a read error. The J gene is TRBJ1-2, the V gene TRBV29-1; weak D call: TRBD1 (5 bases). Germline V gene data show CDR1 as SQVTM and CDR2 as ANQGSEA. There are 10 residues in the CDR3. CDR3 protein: CSVEILGDRF. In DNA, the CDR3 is TGCAGCGTTGAAATTTTAGGGGACCGCTTC.

The CDR3 DNA reads TGTGCCAGCAGCCCAGGGGATTCACCCCTCCACTTT. Its translation is CASSPGDSPLHF. The V and J genes are TRBV9 and TRBJ1-6, with TRBD1 as a possible D gene (6 bases). The CDR3 extends over 12 amino acids. Germline V gene data show CDR1 as SGDLS and CDR2 as YYNGEE. The ends were cut back, 4 bases at V and 8 bases at J, with 7 bases in the middle.

For the CDR3, the DNA is TGTGCCAGCAGTGAGACGGGAAGGTTTCCCTACAATGAGCAGTTCTTC. This codes for CASSETGRFPYNEQFF. V is TRBV25-1 and J is TRBJ2-1, with a weak D call TRBD2 (5 bases). CDR3 length: 16 amino acids. Germline V gene sequence: CDR1 MGHDK, CDR2 SYGVNS. V was cut by 3 bases and J by 2 bases, with 14 bases left in between. The variable domain in full, completed from reference TRBV25-1 and TRBJ2-1, reads EADIYQTPRYLVIGTGKKITLECSQTMGHDKMYWYQQDPGMELHLIHYSYGVNSTEKGDLSSESTVSRIRTEHFPLTLESARPSHTSQYLCASSETGRFPYNEQFFGPGTRLTVL.

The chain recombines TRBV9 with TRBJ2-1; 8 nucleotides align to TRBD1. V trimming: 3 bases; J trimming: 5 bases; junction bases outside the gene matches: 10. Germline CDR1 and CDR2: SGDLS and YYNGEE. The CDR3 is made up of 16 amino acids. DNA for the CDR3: TGTGCCAGCAGCGCTTCTAGGGACAGGCCCCACAATGAGCAGTTCTTC. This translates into CASSASRDRPHNEQFF. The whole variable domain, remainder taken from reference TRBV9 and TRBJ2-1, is DSGVTQTPKHLITATGQRVTLRCSPRSGDLSVYWYQQSLDQGLQFLIQYYNGEERAKGNILERFSAQQFPDLHSELNLSSLELGDSALYFCASSASRDRPHNEQFFGPGTRLTVL.

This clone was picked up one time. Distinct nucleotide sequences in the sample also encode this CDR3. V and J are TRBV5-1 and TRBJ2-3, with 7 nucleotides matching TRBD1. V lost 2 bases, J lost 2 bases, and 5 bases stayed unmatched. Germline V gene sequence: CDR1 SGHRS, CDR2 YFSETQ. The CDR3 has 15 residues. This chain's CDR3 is CASSFGTVPTDTQYF. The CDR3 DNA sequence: TGCGCCAGCAGCTTTGGGACAGTCCCCACAGATACGCAGTATTTT.

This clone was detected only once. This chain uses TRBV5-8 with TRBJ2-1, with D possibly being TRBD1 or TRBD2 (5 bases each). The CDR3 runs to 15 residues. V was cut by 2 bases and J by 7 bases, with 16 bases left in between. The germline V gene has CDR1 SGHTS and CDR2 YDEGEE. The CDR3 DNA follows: TGTGCCAGCAGCTTCGAACTAGAAAAGGGGAATGAGCAGTTCTTC. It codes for CASSFELEKGNEQFF.

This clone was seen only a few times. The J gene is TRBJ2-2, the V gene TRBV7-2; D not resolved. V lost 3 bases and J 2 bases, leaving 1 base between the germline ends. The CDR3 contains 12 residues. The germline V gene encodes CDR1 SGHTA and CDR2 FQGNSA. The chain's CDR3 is CASSFNTGELFF. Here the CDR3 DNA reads TGTGCCAGCAGCTTTAACACCGGGGAGCTGTTTTTT.

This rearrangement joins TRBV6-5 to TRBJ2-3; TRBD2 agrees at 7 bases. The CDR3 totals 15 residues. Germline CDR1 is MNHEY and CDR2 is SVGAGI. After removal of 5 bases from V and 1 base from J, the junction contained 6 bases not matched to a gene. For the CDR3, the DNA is TGTGCCAGCAGTACGGGAGCGGGGCGCACAGATACGCAGTATTTT. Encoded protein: CASSTGAGRTDTQYF.

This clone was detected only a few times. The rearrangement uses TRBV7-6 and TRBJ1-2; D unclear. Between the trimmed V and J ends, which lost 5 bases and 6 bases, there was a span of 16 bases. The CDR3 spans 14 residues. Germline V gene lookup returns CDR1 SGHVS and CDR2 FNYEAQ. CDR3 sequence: CASSPRPARDGYTF. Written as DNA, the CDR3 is TGTGCCAGCAGCCCCCGCCCTGCCCGGGATGGCTACACCTTC.

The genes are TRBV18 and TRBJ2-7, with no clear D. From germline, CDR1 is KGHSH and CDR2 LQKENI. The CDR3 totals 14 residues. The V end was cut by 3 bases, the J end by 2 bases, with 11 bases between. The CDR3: CASSPESPPYEQYF. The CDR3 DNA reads TGTGCCAGCTCACCGGAGTCCCCCCCCTACGAGCAGTACTTC.

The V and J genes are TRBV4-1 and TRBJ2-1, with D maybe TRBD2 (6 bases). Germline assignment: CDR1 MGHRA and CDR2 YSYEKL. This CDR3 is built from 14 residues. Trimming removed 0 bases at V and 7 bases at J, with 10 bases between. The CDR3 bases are TGCGCCAGCAGCCAAGATCTGGGAGGAAATGAGCAGTTCTTC. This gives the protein CASSQDLGGNEQFF.

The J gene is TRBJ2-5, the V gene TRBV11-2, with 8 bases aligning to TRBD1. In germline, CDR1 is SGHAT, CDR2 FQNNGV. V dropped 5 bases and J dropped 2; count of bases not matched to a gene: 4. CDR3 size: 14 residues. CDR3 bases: TGTGCCAGCAGCAGAGGGACAGGACAAGAGACCCAGTACTTC. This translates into CASSRGTGQETQYF.

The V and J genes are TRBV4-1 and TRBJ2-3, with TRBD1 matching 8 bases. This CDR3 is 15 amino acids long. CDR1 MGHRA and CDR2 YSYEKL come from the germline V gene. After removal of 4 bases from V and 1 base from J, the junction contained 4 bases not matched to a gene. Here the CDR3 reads CASSRQGTGTDTQYF. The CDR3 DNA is TGCGCCAGCAGCCGACAGGGGACTGGCACAGATACGCAGTATTTT.

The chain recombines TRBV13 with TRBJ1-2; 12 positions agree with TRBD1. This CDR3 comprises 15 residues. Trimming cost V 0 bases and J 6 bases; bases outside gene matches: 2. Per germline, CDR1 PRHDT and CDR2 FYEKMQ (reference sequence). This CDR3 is CASSLGWDRGHGYTF. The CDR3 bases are TGTGCCAGCAGCTTAGGCTGGGACAGGGGGCATGGCTACACCTTC.

As DNA, the CDR3 is TGTGCCAGTAGTATAGTAGGGGCTCAGCCCCAGCATTTT. This codes for CASSIVGAQPQHF. The V gene is TRBV19, the J gene TRBJ1-5, with a tentative D call TRBD1 (5 bases). Trimming left V 1 base short and J 6 bases short, with 7 bases between. In germline, CDR1 is LNHDA, CDR2 SQIVND (reference sequence). The CDR3 spans 13 residues.

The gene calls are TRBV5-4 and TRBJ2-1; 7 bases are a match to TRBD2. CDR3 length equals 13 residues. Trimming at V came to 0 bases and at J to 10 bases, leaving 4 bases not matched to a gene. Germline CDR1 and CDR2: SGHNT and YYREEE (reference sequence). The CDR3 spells CASSLDSGLEQFF. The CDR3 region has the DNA TGTGCCAGCAGCTTGGATAGCGGGCTCGAGCAGTTCTTC. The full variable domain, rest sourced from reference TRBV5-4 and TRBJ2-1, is ETGVTQSPTHLIKTRGQQVTLRCSSQSGHNTVSWYQQALGQGPQFIFQYYREEENGRGNFPPRFSGLQFPNYSSELNVNALELDDSALYLCASSLDSGLEQFFGPGTRLTVL.

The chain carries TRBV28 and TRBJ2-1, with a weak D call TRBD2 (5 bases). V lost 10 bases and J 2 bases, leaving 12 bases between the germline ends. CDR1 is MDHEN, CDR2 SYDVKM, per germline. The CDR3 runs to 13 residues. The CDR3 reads CATIAGTYNEQFF. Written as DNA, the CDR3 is TGTGCCACCATCGCCGGGACCTACAATGAGCAGTTCTTC.

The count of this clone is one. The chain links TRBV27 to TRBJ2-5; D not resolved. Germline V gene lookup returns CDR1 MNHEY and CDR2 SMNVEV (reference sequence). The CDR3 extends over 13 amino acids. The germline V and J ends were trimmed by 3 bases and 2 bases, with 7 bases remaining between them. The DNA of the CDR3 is TGTGCCAGCAGTTTGGAACAGCAAGAGACCCAGTACTTC. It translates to CASSLEQQETQYF.

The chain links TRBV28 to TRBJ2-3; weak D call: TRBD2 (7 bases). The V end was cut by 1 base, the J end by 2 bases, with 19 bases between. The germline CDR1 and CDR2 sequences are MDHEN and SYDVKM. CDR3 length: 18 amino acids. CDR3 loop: CASSLSPLGGDITDTQYF. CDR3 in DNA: TGTGCCAGCAGTTTATCGCCCTTGGGGGGGGACATCACAGATACGCAGTATTTT.

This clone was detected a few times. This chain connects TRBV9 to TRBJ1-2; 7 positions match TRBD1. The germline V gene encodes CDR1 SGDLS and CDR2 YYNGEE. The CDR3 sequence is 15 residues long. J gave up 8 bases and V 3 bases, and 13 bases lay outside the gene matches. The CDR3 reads CASSARQGPKDGYTF. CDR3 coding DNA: TGTGCCAGCAGCGCCCGACAGGGACCTAAAGACGGCTACACCTTC.